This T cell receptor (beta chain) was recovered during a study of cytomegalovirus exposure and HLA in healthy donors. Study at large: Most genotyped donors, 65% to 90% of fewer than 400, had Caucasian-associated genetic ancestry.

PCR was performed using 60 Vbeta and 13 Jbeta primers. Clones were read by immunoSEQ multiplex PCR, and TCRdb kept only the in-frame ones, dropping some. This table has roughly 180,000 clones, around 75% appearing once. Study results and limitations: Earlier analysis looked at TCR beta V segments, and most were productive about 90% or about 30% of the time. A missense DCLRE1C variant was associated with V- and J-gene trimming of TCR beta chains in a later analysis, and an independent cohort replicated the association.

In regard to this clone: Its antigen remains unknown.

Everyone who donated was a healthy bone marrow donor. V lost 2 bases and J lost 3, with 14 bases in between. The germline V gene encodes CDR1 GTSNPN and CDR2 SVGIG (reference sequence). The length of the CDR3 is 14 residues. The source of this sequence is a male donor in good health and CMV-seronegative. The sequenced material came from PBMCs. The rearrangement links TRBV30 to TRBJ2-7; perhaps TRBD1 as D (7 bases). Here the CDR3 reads CAWSPDREVYEQYF. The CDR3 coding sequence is TGTGCCTGGAGTCCCGACAGGGAGGTCTACGAGCAGTACTTC.